The source of this TCR beta chain is a study of beta chain features in type 1 diabetes. Study details: Examined across all samples were about 110,000,000 sorted cells. Overall study findings and caveats: Within the patient group, naive, central memory and Treg TCRB repertoires appeared more similar to each other than within healthy donors.

A note on this clone: Its specificity is not known.

Expressed TCRB transcripts were sequenced, since all the RNA that had been isolated was reverse transcribed. Libraries were prepared by immunoSEQ multiplex PCR; TCRdb keeps only in-frame clonotypes and omits some of them. The sample records 250,000 to 300,000 clones, around 7.3% being singletons. The CDR3 covers 13 residues. The V and J ends lost 0 bases and 6 bases respectively, with 6 bases between them. Germline V CDR1 and CDR2: SGHTA, FQGNSA. The sequence was obtained from a woman between 18 and 29 years old in good health. This chain links TRBV7-2 with TRBJ1-5; no firm D call. The sequenced sample was central memory CD4+ T cells from blood. CDR3 in amino acids: CASSLAIGQPQHF. DNA of the CDR3: TGTGCCAGCAGCTTAGCGATTGGTCAGCCCCAGCATTTT.